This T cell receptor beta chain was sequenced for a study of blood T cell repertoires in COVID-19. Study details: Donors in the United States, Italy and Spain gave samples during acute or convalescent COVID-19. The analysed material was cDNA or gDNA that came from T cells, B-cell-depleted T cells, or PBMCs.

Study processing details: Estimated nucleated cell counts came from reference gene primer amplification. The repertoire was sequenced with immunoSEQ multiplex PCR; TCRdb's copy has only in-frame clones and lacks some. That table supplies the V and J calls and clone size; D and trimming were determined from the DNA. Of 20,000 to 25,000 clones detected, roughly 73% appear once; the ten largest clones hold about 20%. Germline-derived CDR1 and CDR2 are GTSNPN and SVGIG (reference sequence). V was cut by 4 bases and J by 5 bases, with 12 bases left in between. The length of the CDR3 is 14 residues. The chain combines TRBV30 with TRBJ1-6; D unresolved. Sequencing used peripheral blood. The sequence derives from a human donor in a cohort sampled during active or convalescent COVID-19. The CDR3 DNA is TGTGCCTGGAATCTCCACCGGGATAATTCACCCCTCCACTTT. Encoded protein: CAWNLHRDNSPLHF.